The rows below give T cell receptor beta chains drawn from one sample of a study of blood T cell repertoires in COVID-19. Produced via immunoSEQ multiplex PCR; TCRdb's table is partial and in-frame only. The profile shows tens of thousands of clones, under 90% of them singletons. Sequenced sample: peripheral blood. These receptors all stem from an older woman with active COVID-19. Both conserved end residues are part of each CDR3. The D gene is left open where the match is weak. The size entry is marked missing in some rows and otherwise reads once, few, many or a size class.

d_call | j_call | clone_size | v_call | cdr3_nt | cdr3_aa
TRBD2 | TRBJ2-7 | . | TRBV9 | TGTGCCAGCAGCGTAGGGCCCTTAATTCTAGCGGGGGGGCGGAACGAGCAGTACTTC | CASSVGPLILAGGRNEQYF
TRBD1 | TRBJ1-2 | . | TRBV28 | TGTGCCAGCAGTTTAAAGGGGACAGAGAAATATGGCTACACCTTC | CASSLKGTEKYGYTF
. | TRBJ1-5 | few | TRBV2 | TGTGCCAGCAGTGAAGCCTTTGGAGGGGTTCAGCCCCAGCATTTT | CASSEAFGGVQPQHF
TRBD1 | TRBJ2-7 | . | TRBV5-1 | TGCGCCAGCAGCTCGACGCCGGGACAGGGGTCTAACGAGCAGTACTTC | CASSSTPGQGSNEQYF
. | TRBJ2-7 | . | TRBV6-5 | TGTGCCAGCAGTCTTACAGGGTTGGTTTCCTACGAGCAGTACTTC | CASSLTGLVSYEQYF
. | TRBJ2-5 | . | TRBV7-8 | TGTGCCAGCAGCTTAGCGACGGGCGGGGCGGAGACCCAGTACTTC | CASSLATGGAETQYF
. | TRBJ2-3 | once | TRBV3-1/TRBV3-2 | TGTGCCAGCAGCCAAGGAGGGTCTGGGGTGGGGGATACGCAGTATTTT | CASSQGGSGVGDTQYF
. | TRBJ2-3 | . | TRBV7-3 | TGTGCCTCCCAGGCTAGCGTCGGCACAGATACGCAGTATTTT | CASQASVGTDTQYF
TRBD1 | TRBJ1-6 | . | TRBV5-4 | TGTGCCAGCAGCTTGGTGGGACAGGCAGTTGTTTCACCCCTCCACTTT | CASSLVGQAVVSPLHF
. | TRBJ2-7 | . | TRBV29-1 | TGCAGCGTATCCACAGGGTCTGGGGACGAGCAGTACTTC | CSVSTGSGDEQYF
TRBD2 | TRBJ2-7 | . | TRBV6-5 | TGTGCCAGCAGTAAGACTAGCGGGGGATCCTACGAGCAGTACTTC | CASSKTSGGSYEQYF
. | TRBJ2-4 | . | TRBV19 | TGTGCCAGTAGTATAGGCAGGGGCTTAGACATTCAGTACTTC | CASSIGRGLDIQYF
TRBD1 | TRBJ2-3 | . | TRBV25-1 | TGTGCCAGCCGAGGGGTTGGACAGGGCCGCCCGACAGATACGCAGTATTTT | CASRGVGQGRPTDTQYF
. | TRBJ1-5 | . | TRBV15 | TGTGCCACCAGCAGAGATCTTTCGGGTAATCAGCCCCAGCATTTT | CATSRDLSGNQPQHF
TRBD2 | TRBJ2-3 | . | TRBV3-1/TRBV3-2 | TGTGCCAGCAGCACTCTAGCGGGGACTAGCACAGATACGCAGTATTTT | CASSTLAGTSTDTQYF
TRBD1 | TRBJ2-3 | . | TRBV5-4 | TGTGCCAGCAGCTTAGACAGGGGTGCCACAGATACGCAGTATTTT | CASSLDRGATDTQYF
TRBD2 | TRBJ2-1 | once | TRBV19 | TGTGCCAGTAGTATAAGACTAGCGGGGGCCCCTCGGGACAATGAGCAGTTCTTC | CASSIRLAGAPRDNEQFF
. | TRBJ2-5 | once | TRBV9 | TGTGCCAGCAGCGTAGGCGGGCAAGAGACCCAGTACTTC | CASSVGGQETQYF
TRBD1 | TRBJ2-2 | . | TRBV19 | TGTGCCAGTAGGAGGGGCAGGGGGTCGGCCGGGGAGCTGTTTTTT | CASRRGRGSAGELFF